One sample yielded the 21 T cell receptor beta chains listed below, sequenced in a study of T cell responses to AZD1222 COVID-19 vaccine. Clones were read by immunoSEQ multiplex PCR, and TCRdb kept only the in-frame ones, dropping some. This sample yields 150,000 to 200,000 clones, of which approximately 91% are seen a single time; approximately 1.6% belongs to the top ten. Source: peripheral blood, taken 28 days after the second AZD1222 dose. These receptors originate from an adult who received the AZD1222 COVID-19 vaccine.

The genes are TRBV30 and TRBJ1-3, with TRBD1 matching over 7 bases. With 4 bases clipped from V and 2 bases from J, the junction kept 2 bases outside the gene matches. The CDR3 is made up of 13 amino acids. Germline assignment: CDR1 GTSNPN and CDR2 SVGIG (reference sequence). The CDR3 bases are TGTGCCTGGAACAGGGGACCTGGAAACACCATATATTTT. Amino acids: CAWNRGPGNTIYF.

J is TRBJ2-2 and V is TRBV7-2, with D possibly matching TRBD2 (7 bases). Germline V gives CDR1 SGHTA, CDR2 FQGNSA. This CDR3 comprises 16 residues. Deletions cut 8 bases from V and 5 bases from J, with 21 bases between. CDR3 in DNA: TGTGCCAGCGGCCCCGCTGGGGGGGCGCGAACCGGGGAGCTGTTTTTT. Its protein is CASGPAGGARTGELFF.

The CDR3 DNA follows: TGTGCCAGCAGGCTTGCGGATACGCAGTATTTT. Translating gives CASRLADTQYF. The V gene is TRBV5-4, the J gene TRBJ2-3; no reliable D call. V lost 5 bases to trimming and J lost 6 bases, with 7 bases between them. Germline CDR1 reads SGHNT; CDR2 reads YYREEE (reference sequence). This CDR3 comprises 11 residues.

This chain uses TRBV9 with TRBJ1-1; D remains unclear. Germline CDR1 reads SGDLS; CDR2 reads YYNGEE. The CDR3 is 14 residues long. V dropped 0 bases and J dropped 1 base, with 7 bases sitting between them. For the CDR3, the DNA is TGTGCCAGCAGCGTAGGGGATTCGAACACTGAAGCTTTCTTT. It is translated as CASSVGDSNTEAFF. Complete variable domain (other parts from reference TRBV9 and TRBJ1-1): DSGVTQTPKHLITATGQRVTLRCSPRSGDLSVYWYQQSLDQGLQFLIQYYNGEERAKGNILERFSAQQFPDLHSELNLSSLELGDSALYFCASSVGDSNTEAFFGQGTRLTVV.

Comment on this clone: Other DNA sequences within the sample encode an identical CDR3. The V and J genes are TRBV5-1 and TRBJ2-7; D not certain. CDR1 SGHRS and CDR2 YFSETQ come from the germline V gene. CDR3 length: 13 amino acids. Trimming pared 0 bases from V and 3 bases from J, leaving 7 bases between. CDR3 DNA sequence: TGCGCCAGCAGCTTGGTCGCAGGCTACGAGCAGTACTTC. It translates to CASSLVAGYEQYF.

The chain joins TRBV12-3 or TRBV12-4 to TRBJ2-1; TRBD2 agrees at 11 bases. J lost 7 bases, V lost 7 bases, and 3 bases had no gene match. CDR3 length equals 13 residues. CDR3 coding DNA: TGTGCCAGCACACTAGCGGGAGTTAATGAGCAGTTCTTC. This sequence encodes CASTLAGVNEQFF.

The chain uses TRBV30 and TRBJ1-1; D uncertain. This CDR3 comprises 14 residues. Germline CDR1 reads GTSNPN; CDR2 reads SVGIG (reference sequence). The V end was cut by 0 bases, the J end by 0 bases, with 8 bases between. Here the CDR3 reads CAWSVGSMNTEAFF. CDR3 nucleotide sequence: TGTGCCTGGAGTGTAGGCTCAATGAACACTGAAGCTTTCTTT.

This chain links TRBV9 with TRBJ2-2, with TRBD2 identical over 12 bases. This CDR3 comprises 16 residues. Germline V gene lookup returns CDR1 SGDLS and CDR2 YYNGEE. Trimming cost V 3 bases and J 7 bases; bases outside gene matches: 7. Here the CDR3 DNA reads TGTGCCAGCAGCGGGCTAGCGGGGGGGCGCCTCGGGGAGCTGTTTTTT. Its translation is CASSGLAGGRLGELFF.

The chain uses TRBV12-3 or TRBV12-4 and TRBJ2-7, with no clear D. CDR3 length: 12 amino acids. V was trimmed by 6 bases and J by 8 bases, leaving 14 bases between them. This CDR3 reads CASSSPLGKQYF. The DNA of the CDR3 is TGTGCCAGCAGCTCACCCCTTGGGAAGCAGTACTTC.

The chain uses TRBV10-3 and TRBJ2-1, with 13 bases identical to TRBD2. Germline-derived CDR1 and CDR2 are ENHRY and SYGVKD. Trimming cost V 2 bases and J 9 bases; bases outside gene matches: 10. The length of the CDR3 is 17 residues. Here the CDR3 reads CAISEPLLAGGRGEQFF. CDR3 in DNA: TGTGCCATCAGTGAGCCATTACTAGCGGGGGGGCGTGGTGAGCAGTTCTTC.

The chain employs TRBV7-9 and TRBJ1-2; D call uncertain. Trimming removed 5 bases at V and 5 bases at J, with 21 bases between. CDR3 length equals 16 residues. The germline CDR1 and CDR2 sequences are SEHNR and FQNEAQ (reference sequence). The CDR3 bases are TGTGCCAGCAGCGATGAGGGCCAGCCGTCATGGTATGGCTACACCTTC. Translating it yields CASSDEGQPSWYGYTF.

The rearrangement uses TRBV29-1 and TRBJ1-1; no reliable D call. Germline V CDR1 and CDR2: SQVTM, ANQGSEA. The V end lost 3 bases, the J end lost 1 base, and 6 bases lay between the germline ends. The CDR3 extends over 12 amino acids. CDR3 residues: CSVDRGNTEAFF. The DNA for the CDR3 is TGCAGCGTTGACAGAGGGAACACTGAAGCTTTCTTT.

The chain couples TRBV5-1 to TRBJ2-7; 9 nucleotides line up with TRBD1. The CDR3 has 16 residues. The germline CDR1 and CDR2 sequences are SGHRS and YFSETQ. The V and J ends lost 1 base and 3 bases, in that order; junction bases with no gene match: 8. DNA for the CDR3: TGCGCCAGCAGCTTGTGGGGAGGGGGACAGGGCTACGAGCAGTACTTC. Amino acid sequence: CASSLWGGGQGYEQYF.

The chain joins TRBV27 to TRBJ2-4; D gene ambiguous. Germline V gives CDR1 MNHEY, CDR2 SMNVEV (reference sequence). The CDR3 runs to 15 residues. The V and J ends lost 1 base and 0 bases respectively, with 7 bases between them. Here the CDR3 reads CASSLWPGAKNIQYF. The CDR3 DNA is TGTGCCAGCAGTTTATGGCCGGGAGCCAAAAACATTCAGTACTTC.

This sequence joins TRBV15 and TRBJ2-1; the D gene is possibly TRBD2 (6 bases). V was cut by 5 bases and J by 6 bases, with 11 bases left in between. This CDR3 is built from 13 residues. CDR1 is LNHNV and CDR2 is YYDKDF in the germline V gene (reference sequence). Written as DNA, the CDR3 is TGTGCCACCAGCCGACTAGTTCGCAATGAGCAGTTCTTC. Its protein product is CATSRLVRNEQFF.

The CDR3 loop reads CASRRTSGDNNEQFF. As DNA, the CDR3 is TGTGCCAGCAGGCGGACTAGCGGGGACAACAATGAGCAGTTCTTC. The V and J genes are TRBV2 and TRBJ2-1; 12 nucleotides agree with TRBD2. J was trimmed by 5 bases and V by 6 bases; bases with no gene match: 5. The CDR3 runs to 15 residues. Germline values: CDR1 SNHLY, CDR2 FYNNEI. The whole variable domain, remainder taken from reference TRBV2 and TRBJ2-1, is EPEVTQTPSHQVTQMGQEVILRCVPISNHLYFYWYRQILGQKVEFLVSFYNNEISEKSEIFDDQFSVERPDGSNFTLKIRSTKLEDSAMYFCASRRTSGDNNEQFFGPGTRLTVL.

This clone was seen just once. The CDR3 loop is CALDDGLNTEAFF. In nucleotides, the CDR3 is TGTGCCTTAGACGACGGACTGAACACTGAAGCTTTCTTT. This chain links TRBV30 with TRBJ1-1; no clear D gene. This CDR3 region has 13 residues. Germline V gene data show CDR1 as GTSNPN and CDR2 as SVGIG (reference sequence). V dropped 7 bases and J dropped 0 bases, with 12 bases sitting between them. Drawing the rest from reference TRBV30 and TRBJ1-1, the complete variable domain is SQTIHQWPATLVQPVGSPLSLECTVEGTSNPNLYWYRQAAGRGLQLLFYSVGIGQISSEVPQNLSASRPQDRQFILSSKKLLLSDSGFYLCALDDGLNTEAFFGQGTRLTVV.

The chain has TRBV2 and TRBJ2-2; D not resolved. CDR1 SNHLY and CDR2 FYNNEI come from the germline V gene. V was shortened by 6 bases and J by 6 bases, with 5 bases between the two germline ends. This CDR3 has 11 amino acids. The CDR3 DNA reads TGTGCCAGCAGGGATCCCGGGGAGCTGTTTTTT. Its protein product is CASRDPGELFF.

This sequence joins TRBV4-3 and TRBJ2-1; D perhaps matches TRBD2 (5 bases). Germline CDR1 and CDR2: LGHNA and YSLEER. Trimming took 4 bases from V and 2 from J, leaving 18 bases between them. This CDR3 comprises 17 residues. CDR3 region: CASSLSGSPSPYNEQFF. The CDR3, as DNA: TGCGCCAGCAGCCTCTCGGGGTCTCCATCGCCCTACAATGAGCAGTTCTTC.

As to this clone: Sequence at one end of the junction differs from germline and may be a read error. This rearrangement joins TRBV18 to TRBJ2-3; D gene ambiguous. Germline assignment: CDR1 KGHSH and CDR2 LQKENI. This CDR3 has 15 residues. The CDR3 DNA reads TGTGCCAGCTCCCCACAAGCGACATTCACAGATACGCAGTATTTT. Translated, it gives CASSPQATFTDTQYF.

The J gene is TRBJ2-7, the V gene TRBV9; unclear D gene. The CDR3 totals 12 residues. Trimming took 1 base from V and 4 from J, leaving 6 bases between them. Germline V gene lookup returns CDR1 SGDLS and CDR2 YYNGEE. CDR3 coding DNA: TGTGCCAGCAGCGTAAGTCCGTACGAGCAGTACTTC. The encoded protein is CASSVSPYEQYF. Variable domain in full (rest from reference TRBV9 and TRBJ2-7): DSGVTQTPKHLITATGQRVTLRCSPRSGDLSVYWYQQSLDQGLQFLIQYYNGEERAKGNILERFSAQQFPDLHSELNLSSLELGDSALYFCASSVSPYEQYFGPGTRLTVT.